The present entry profiles one T cell receptor beta chain with its context. Its antigen is unidentified. The data derive from a study of CD8 T cells in ankylosing spondylitis. Quantitative barcoded 5'-RACE was used to prepare TCR beta libraries. MiXCR was run by TCRdb on the 5' RACE reads, yielding one entry per CDR3 protein. The data hold approximately 300,000 distinct CDR3 sequences, with 7% to 9% observed a single time. Study observations and caveats: What appeared characteristic of ankylosing spondylitis blood was a TCR beta motif of eight highly homologous variants. Earlier reports found some motif variants in synovial fluid and blood in reactive arthritis.

CDR1 and CDR2 (germline): DFQATT, SNEGSKA (reference sequence). CDR3 length equals 15 residues. The V segment lost 0 bases and the J segment 2 bases; nucleotides outside the gene matches: 6. V usage is TRBV20-1 and J usage is TRBJ2-7; 8 nucleotides match TRBD2. This receptor was taken from a male donor with ankylosing spondylitis. What was sequenced was blood, either unsorted or a sorted T cell fraction (not recorded which). CDR3: CSARDSQRGTYEQYF. CDR3 coding DNA: TGCAGTGCTAGAGATTCCCAGCGGGGGACCTACGAGCAGTACTTC.